The rows below give T cell receptor beta chains drawn from one sample of a study of cytomegalovirus exposure and HLA in healthy donors. Sequencing was performed with immunoSEQ multiplex PCR; in TCRdb, only in-frame clones are kept and a portion is missing. The sample includes about 160,000 clones, just under 85% seen only once; the top ten take around 2.5%. Sequencing was carried out using PBMCs. The source is a man aged 25-45 years in good health and CMV-seropositive. Each CDR3 is given with its conserved first and last residue. Fields, in order: V gene, J gene, D gene, clone size, CDR3 protein, CDR3 DNA. A D gene is named only where the DNA matches it firmly. A row's size may be missing; if present it is once, few, many or a size class.

v_gene: TRBV19; j_gene: TRBJ2-7; d_gene: TRBD1; abundance: -; CDR3aa: CATQDRGVYEQYF; CDR3nt: TGTGCCACCCAGGACAGGGGAGTGTACGAGCAGTACTTC
v_gene: TRBV4-1; j_gene: TRBJ1-2; d_gene: TRBD1; abundance: once; CDR3aa: CASSQAKGTANYGYTF; CDR3nt: TGCGCCAGCAGCCAAGCAAAGGGGACAGCGAACTATGGCTACACCTTC
v_gene: TRBV4-3; j_gene: TRBJ1-2; d_gene: -; abundance: -; CDR3aa: CASSQDRARANYGYTF; CDR3nt: TGCGCCAGCAGCCAAGATAGGGCGAGGGCTAACTATGGCTACACCTTC
v_gene: TRBV2; j_gene: TRBJ1-2; d_gene: TRBD1; abundance: few; CDR3aa: CASRGTGSGYTF; CDR3nt: TGTGCCAGCAGGGGGACAGGGTCTGGCTACACCTTC
v_gene: TRBV7-6; j_gene: TRBJ2-3; d_gene: TRBD2; abundance: -; CDR3aa: CASSLESGGLGTDTQYF; CDR3nt: TGTGCCAGCAGCTTAGAGAGCGGGGGACTCGGCACAGATACGCAGTATTTT
v_gene: TRBV9; j_gene: TRBJ1-4; d_gene: -; abundance: -; CDR3aa: CASSVGGAGNEKLFF; CDR3nt: TGTGCCAGCAGCGTAGGAGGGGCGGGAAATGAAAAACTGTTTTTT
v_gene: TRBV19; j_gene: TRBJ1-6; d_gene: -; abundance: -; CDR3aa: CASSISRGRSSPLHF; CDR3nt: TGTGCCAGTAGTATAAGTAGAGGGAGGAGTTCACCCCTCCACTTT
v_gene: TRBV30; j_gene: TRBJ2-3; d_gene: TRBD1; abundance: -; CDR3aa: CAYTGTGGYTDTQYF; CDR3nt: TGTGCCTATACCGGGACAGGGGGTTACACAGATACGCAGTATTTT
v_gene: TRBV2; j_gene: TRBJ2-7; d_gene: -; abundance: -; CDR3aa: CASSTRDLNEQYF; CDR3nt: TGTGCCAGCAGTACCCGGGACTTAAACGAGCAGTACTTC
v_gene: TRBV19; j_gene: TRBJ1-2; d_gene: TRBD1; abundance: -; CDR3aa: CATRRDREGFHYGYTF; CDR3nt: TGTGCCACCCGCCGGGACAGGGAAGGATTCCACTATGGCTACACCTTC
v_gene: TRBV10-3; j_gene: TRBJ2-7; d_gene: TRBD2; abundance: -; CDR3aa: CAVSSGVSYEQYF; CDR3nt: TGTGCCGTTTCTAGCGGGGTCTCCTACGAGCAGTACTTC
v_gene: TRBV7-9; j_gene: TRBJ2-7; d_gene: -; abundance: few; CDR3aa: CASSLNRGYEQYF; CDR3nt: TGTGCCAGCAGCTTGAATAGGGGCTACGAGCAGTACTTC
v_gene: TRBV11-2; j_gene: TRBJ2-2; d_gene: TRBD1; abundance: -; CDR3aa: CASSRDRGRELFF; CDR3nt: TGTGCCAGCAGCCGCGACAGGGGGCGGGAGCTGTTTTTT
v_gene: TRBV9; j_gene: TRBJ1-4; d_gene: -; abundance: -; CDR3aa: CASSTRGNEKLFF; CDR3nt: TGTGCCAGCAGCACTCGGGGGAATGAAAAACTGTTTTTT
v_gene: TRBV9; j_gene: TRBJ2-7; d_gene: -; abundance: -; CDR3aa: CASSVGGTYEQYF; CDR3nt: TGTGCCAGCAGCGTAGGGGGCACCTACGAGCAGTACTTC
v_gene: TRBV7-2; j_gene: TRBJ2-7; d_gene: -; abundance: once; CDR3aa: CASSAQIGNYEQYF; CDR3nt: TGTGCCAGCAGCGCTCAAATCGGGAATTACGAGCAGTACTTC
v_gene: TRBV5-4; j_gene: TRBJ1-6; d_gene: TRBD1; abundance: -; CDR3aa: CASSLGGGFNSPLHF; CDR3nt: TGTGCCAGCAGCTTGGGAGGGGGCTTTAATTCACCCCTCCACTTT
v_gene: TRBV7-6; j_gene: TRBJ1-6; d_gene: TRBD1; abundance: once; CDR3aa: CASSLTGLSYNSPLHF; CDR3nt: TGTGCCAGCAGCTTGACAGGGCTCAGTTATAATTCACCCCTCCACTTT
v_gene: TRBV2; j_gene: TRBJ2-3; d_gene: TRBD1; abundance: few; CDR3aa: CARSGGSTDTQYF; CDR3nt: TGTGCCAGATCAGGGGGTAGCACAGATACGCAGTATTTT
v_gene: TRBV18; j_gene: TRBJ2-7; d_gene: TRBD1; abundance: -; CDR3aa: CASSRAQGQGAYEQYF; CDR3nt: TGTGCCAGCTCACGGGCCCAGGGACAGGGTGCCTACGAGCAGTACTTC
v_gene: TRBV29-1; j_gene: TRBJ2-6; d_gene: -; abundance: -; CDR3aa: CSVEGEISGANVLTF; CDR3nt: TGCAGCGTTGAAGGCGAGATCTCTGGGGCCAACGTCCTGACTTTC
v_gene: TRBV19; j_gene: TRBJ1-5; d_gene: -; abundance: -; CDR3aa: CASRTGVREPQHF; CDR3nt: TGTGCCAGTAGGACGGGGGTTAGGGAGCCCCAGCATTTT
v_gene: TRBV4-3; j_gene: TRBJ2-3; d_gene: TRBD2; abundance: -; CDR3aa: CASSRGGLAGGWGDTQYF; CDR3nt: TGCGCCAGCAGCCGAGGGGGACTAGCGGGGGGCTGGGGAGATACGCAGTATTTT
v_gene: TRBV15; j_gene: TRBJ2-1; d_gene: TRBD1; abundance: -; CDR3aa: CATSPYIGTGGEQFF; CDR3nt: TGTGCCACCAGCCCTTACATCGGGACAGGGGGTGAGCAGTTCTTC
v_gene: TRBV9; j_gene: TRBJ1-2; d_gene: TRBD1; abundance: -; CDR3aa: CASSTRTGDYGYTF; CDR3nt: TGTGCCAGCAGCACCCGGACAGGGGACTATGGCTACACCTTC
v_gene: TRBV11-2; j_gene: TRBJ1-2; d_gene: -; abundance: -; CDR3aa: CASSLDMGLYGYTF; CDR3nt: TGTGCCAGCAGCTTAGATATGGGCCTCTATGGCTACACCTTC
v_gene: TRBV7-6; j_gene: TRBJ1-3; d_gene: -; abundance: -; CDR3aa: CASSSIMGHLGGNTIYF; CDR3nt: TGTGCCAGCAGCTCCATTATGGGACACCTGGGTGGAAACACCATATATTTT
v_gene: TRBV7-8; j_gene: TRBJ1-1; d_gene: -; abundance: -; CDR3aa: CASSSGNLNTEAFF; CDR3nt: TGTGCCAGCAGCTCAGGGAACCTGAACACTGAAGCTTTCTTT
v_gene: TRBV6-5; j_gene: TRBJ2-7; d_gene: TRBD2; abundance: -; CDR3aa: CASSHYGRGRLYEQYF; CDR3nt: TGTGCCAGCAGTCACTATGGGAGGGGCCGACTTTACGAGCAGTACTTC
v_gene: TRBV27; j_gene: TRBJ2-5; d_gene: -; abundance: -; CDR3aa: CASSLGGPGQLGETQYF; CDR3nt: TGTGCCAGCAGTTTAGGGGGGCCGGGACAGTTGGGAGAGACCCAGTACTTC
v_gene: TRBV6-6; j_gene: TRBJ2-2; d_gene: -; abundance: -; CDR3aa: CASSSVNTGELFF; CDR3nt: TGTGCCAGCAGTTCGGTGAACACCGGGGAGCTGTTTTTT
v_gene: TRBV2; j_gene: TRBJ1-6; d_gene: TRBD1; abundance: -; CDR3aa: CASSQDRDKSSYNSPLHF; CDR3nt: TGTGCCAGCAGCCAGGACAGGGACAAAAGCTCCTATAATTCACCCCTCCACTTT
v_gene: TRBV7-9; j_gene: TRBJ1-6; d_gene: TRBD1; abundance: few; CDR3aa: CASSSRQGYNSPLHF; CDR3nt: TGTGCCAGCAGCTCCCGACAGGGCTATAATTCACCCCTCCACTTT
v_gene: TRBV6-4; j_gene: TRBJ2-7; d_gene: TRBD2; abundance: -; CDR3aa: CASSVRSGAAYEQYF; CDR3nt: TGTGCCAGCAGTGTAAGAAGCGGGGCCGCCTACGAGCAGTACTTC
v_gene: TRBV11-2; j_gene: TRBJ1-1; d_gene: -; abundance: -; CDR3aa: CASSSKSTGKNAEAFF; CDR3nt: TGTGCCAGCAGCTCCAAATCTACAGGGAAGAATGCTGAAGCTTTCTTT
v_gene: TRBV7-2; j_gene: TRBJ1-4; d_gene: -; abundance: -; CDR3aa: CASSLGLANEKLFF; CDR3nt: TGTGCCAGCAGCTTAGGGTTAGCTAATGAAAAACTGTTTTTT
v_gene: TRBV6-1; j_gene: TRBJ2-7; d_gene: -; abundance: -; CDR3aa: CASSYPGIYEQYF; CDR3nt: TGTGCCAGCAGTTATCCGGGGATATACGAGCAGTACTTC
v_gene: TRBV2; j_gene: TRBJ1-2; d_gene: -; abundance: -; CDR3aa: CASSRTGEGGYTF; CDR3nt: TGTGCCAGCAGTCGGACCGGGGAGGGAGGCTACACCTTC
v_gene: TRBV7-9; j_gene: TRBJ2-7; d_gene: -; abundance: -; CDR3aa: CASSFGGGESSYEQYF; CDR3nt: TGTGCCAGCAGCTTTGGAGGAGGGGAGAGCTCCTACGAGCAGTACTTC
v_gene: TRBV7-6; j_gene: TRBJ2-5; d_gene: -; abundance: -; CDR3aa: CASSSRDRSMETQYF; CDR3nt: TGTGCCAGCAGCTCGAGAGACAGGTCGATGGAGACCCAGTACTTC
v_gene: TRBV7-9; j_gene: TRBJ2-7; d_gene: -; abundance: -; CDR3aa: CASSLDGRTYEQYF; CDR3nt: TGTGCCAGCAGCTTAGATGGGAGAACCTACGAGCAGTACTTC
v_gene: TRBV5-5; j_gene: TRBJ2-7; d_gene: -; abundance: -; CDR3aa: CASSLRGSYEQYF; CDR3nt: TGTGCCAGCAGCTTAAGGGGGTCCTACGAGCAGTACTTC
v_gene: TRBV5-1; j_gene: TRBJ1-1; d_gene: -; abundance: -; CDR3aa: CASSLARANTEAFF; CDR3nt: TGCGCCAGCAGCTTGGCCAGGGCAAACACTGAAGCTTTCTTT
v_gene: TRBV6-5; j_gene: TRBJ2-7; d_gene: TRBD2; abundance: -; CDR3aa: CASSYDWTSGEQQYF; CDR3nt: TGTGCCAGCAGTTACGATTGGACTAGCGGGGAACAGCAGTACTTC
v_gene: TRBV6-4; j_gene: TRBJ2-2; d_gene: -; abundance: -; CDR3aa: CASSDSYRDPGELFF; CDR3nt: TGTGCCAGCAGTGACTCATACAGGGACCCCGGGGAGCTGTTTTTT
v_gene: TRBV5-4; j_gene: TRBJ2-3; d_gene: -; abundance: -; CDR3aa: CASSLRGGTQTLDTQYF; CDR3nt: TGTGCCAGCAGCTTGAGGGGGGGGACTCAAACATTGGATACGCAGTATTTT
v_gene: TRBV10-1; j_gene: TRBJ1-2; d_gene: -; abundance: -; CDR3aa: CASISDYGYTF; CDR3nt: TGCGCCAGCATTTCAGACTATGGCTACACCTTC
v_gene: TRBV11-2; j_gene: TRBJ1-2; d_gene: TRBD1; abundance: -; CDR3aa: CASSYRQGLGYGYTF; CDR3nt: TGTGCCAGCAGCTACCGACAGGGCTTGGGCTATGGCTACACCTTC
v_gene: TRBV5-6; j_gene: TRBJ1-1; d_gene: TRBD1; abundance: -; CDR3aa: CASSQPDRASTEAFF; CDR3nt: TGTGCCAGCAGCCAACCGGACAGGGCCAGCACTGAAGCTTTCTTT
v_gene: TRBV7-8; j_gene: TRBJ1-1; d_gene: -; abundance: -; CDR3aa: CASSVAPTRGMNTEAFF; CDR3nt: TGTGCCAGCAGCGTAGCCCCGACTCGGGGGATGAACACTGAAGCTTTCTTT
v_gene: TRBV11-2; j_gene: TRBJ1-4; d_gene: TRBD1; abundance: -; CDR3aa: CASAGQINEKLFF; CDR3nt: TGTGCCTCCGCGGGACAGATTAATGAAAAACTGTTTTTT
v_gene: TRBV28; j_gene: TRBJ1-3; d_gene: TRBD1; abundance: -; CDR3aa: CASSLSPTGGNTIYF; CDR3nt: TGTGCCAGCAGTTTATCCCCGACAGGGGGAAACACCATATATTTT
v_gene: TRBV10-1; j_gene: TRBJ2-5; d_gene: -; abundance: once; CDR3aa: CASSPSQTGETQYF; CDR3nt: TGCGCCAGCAGTCCGTCTCAAACCGGAGAGACCCAGTACTTC